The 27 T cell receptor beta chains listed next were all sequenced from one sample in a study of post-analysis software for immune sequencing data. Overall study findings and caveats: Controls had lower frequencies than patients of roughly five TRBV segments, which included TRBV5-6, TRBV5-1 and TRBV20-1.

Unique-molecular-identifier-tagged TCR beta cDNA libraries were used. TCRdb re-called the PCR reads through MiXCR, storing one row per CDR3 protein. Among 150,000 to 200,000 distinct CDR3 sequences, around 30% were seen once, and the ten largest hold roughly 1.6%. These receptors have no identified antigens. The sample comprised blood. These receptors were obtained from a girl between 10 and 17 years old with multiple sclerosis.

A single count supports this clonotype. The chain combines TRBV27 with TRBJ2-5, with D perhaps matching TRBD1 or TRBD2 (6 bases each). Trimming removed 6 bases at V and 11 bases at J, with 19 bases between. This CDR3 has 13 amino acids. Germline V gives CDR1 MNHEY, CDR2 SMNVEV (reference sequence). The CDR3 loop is CASRKGGWLEQYF. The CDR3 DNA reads TGTGCCAGCAGGAAGGGGGGTTGGCTGGAGCAGTACTTC.

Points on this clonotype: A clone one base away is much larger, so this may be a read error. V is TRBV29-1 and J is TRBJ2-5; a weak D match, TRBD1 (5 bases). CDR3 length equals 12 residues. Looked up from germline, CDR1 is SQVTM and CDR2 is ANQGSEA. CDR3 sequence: CRVEDRRVEQYF. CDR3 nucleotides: TGCAGAGTTGAAGATCGCAGGGTTGAGCAGTACTTC.

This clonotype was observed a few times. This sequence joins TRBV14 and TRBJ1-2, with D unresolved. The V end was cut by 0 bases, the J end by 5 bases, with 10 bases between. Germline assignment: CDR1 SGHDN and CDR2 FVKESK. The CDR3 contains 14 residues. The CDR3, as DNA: TGTGCCAGCAGCCAAGATCGTTGGGTTTATGGCTACACCTTC. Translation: CASSQDRWVYGYTF.

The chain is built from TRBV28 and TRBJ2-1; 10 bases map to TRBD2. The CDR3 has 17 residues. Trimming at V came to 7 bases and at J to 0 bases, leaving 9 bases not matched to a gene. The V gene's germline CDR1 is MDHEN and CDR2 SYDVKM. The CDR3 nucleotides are TGTGCCAGCAAATCGTCTTTAGCGGGAGGCTCCTACAATGAGCAGTTCTTC. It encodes CASKSSLAGGSYNEQFF.

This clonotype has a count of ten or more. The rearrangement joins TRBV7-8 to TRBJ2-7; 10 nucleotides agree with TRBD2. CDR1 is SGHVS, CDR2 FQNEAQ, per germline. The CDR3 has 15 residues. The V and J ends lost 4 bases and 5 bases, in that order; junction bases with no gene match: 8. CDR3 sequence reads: CASSSRTSGFNEQYF. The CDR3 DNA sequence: TGTGCCAGCAGCTCCCGGACTAGCGGATTTAACGAGCAGTACTTC.

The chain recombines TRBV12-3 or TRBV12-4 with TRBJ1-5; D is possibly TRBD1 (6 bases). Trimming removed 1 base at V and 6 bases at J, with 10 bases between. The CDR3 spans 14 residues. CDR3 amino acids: CASSLEQGGQPQHF. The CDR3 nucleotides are TGTGCCAGCAGTTTAGAACAGGGTGGTCAGCCCCAGCATTTT.

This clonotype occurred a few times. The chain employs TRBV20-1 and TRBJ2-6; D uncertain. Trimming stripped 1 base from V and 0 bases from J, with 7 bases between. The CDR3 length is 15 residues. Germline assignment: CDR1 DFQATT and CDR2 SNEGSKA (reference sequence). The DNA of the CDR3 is TGCAGTGCTAGAGGGCAGACCTCTGGGGCCAACGTCCTGACTTTC. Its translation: CSARGQTSGANVLTF.

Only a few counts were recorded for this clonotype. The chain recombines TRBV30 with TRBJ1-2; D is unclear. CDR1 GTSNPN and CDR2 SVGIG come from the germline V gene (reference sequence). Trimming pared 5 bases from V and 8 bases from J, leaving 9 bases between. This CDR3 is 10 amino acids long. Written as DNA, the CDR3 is TGTGCCTGGGGTCGTACCGGCTACACCTTC. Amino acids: CAWGRTGYTF.

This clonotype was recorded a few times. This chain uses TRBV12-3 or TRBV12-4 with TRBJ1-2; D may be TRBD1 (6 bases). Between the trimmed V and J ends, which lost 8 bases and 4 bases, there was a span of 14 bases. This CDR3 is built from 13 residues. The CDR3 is CASGGQSFYGYTF. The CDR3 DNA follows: TGTGCCAGCGGCGGACAGAGCTTCTATGGCTACACCTTC.

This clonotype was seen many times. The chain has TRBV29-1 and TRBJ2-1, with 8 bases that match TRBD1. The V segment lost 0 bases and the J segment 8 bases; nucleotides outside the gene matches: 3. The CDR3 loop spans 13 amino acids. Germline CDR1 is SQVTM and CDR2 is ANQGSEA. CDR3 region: CSVEDSTGDEQFF. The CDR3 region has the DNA TGCAGCGTTGAAGATTCGACAGGGGATGAGCAGTTCTTC.

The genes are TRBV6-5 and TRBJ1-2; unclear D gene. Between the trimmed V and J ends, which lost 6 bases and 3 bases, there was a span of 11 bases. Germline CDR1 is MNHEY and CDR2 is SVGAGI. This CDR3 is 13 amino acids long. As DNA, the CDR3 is TGTGCCAGCAGCCGCGGGGAGTACTATGGCTACACCTTC. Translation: CASSRGEYYGYTF.

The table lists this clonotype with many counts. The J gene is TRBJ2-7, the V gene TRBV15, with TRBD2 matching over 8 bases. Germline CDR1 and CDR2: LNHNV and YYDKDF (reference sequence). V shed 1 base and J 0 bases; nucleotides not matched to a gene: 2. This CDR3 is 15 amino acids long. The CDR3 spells CATSRVTSGSYEQYF. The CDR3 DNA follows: TGTGCCACCAGCAGAGTAACTAGCGGCTCCTACGAGCAGTACTTC.

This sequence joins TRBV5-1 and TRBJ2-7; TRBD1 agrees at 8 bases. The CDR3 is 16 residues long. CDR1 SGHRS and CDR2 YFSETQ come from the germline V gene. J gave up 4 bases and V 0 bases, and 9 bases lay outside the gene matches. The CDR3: CASSLVRAQGAYEQYF. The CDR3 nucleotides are TGCGCCAGCAGCTTGGTGAGAGCCCAGGGGGCGTACGAGCAGTACTTC. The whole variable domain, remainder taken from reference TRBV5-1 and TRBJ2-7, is KAGVTQTPRYLIKTRGQQVTLSCSPISGHRSVSWYQQTPGQGLQFLFEYFSETQRNKGNFPGRFSGRQFSNSRSEMNVSTLELGDSALYLCASSLVRAQGAYEQYFGPGTRLTVT.

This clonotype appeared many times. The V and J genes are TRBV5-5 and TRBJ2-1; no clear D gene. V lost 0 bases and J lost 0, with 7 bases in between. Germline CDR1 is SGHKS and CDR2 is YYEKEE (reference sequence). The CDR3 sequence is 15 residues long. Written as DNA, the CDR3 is TGTGCCAGCAGCTTGGACCGGAGCTCCTACAATGAGCAGTTCTTC. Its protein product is CASSLDRSSYNEQFF.

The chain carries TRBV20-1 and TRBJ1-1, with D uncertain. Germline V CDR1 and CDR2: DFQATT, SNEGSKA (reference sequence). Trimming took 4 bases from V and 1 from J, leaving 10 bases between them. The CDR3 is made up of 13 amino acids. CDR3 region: CSANPSANTEAFF. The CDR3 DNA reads TGCAGTGCTAACCCGTCTGCGAACACTGAAGCTTTCTTT.

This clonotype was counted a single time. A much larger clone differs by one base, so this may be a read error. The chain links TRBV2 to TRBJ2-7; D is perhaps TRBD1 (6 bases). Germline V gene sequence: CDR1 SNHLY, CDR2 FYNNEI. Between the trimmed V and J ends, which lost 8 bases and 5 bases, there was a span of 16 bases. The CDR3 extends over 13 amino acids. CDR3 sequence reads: CASSTGTINEQYF. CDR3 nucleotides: TGTGCCAGCTCAACAGGGACAATCAACGAGCAGTACTTC.

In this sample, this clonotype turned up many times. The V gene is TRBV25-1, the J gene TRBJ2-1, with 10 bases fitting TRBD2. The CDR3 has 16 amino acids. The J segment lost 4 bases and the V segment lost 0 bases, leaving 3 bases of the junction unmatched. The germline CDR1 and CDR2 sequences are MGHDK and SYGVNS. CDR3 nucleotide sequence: TGTGCCAGCAGTGAATATCGGACTAGCGGATACAATGAGCAGTTCTTC. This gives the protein CASSEYRTSGYNEQFF.

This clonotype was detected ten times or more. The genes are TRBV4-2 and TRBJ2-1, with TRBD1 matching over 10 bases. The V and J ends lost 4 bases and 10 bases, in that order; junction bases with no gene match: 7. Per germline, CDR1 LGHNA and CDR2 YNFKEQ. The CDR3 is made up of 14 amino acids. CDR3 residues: CASSPRQGAGEQFF. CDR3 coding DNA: TGTGCCAGCAGCCCACGACAGGGGGCAGGCGAGCAGTTCTTC.

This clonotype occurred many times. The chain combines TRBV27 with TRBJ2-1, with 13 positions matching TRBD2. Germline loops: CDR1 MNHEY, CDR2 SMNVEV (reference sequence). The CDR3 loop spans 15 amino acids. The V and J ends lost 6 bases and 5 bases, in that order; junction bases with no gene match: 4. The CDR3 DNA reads TGTGCCAGCAGAGGACTAGCGGGAGCCGACAATGAGCAGTTCTTC. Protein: CASRGLAGADNEQFF.

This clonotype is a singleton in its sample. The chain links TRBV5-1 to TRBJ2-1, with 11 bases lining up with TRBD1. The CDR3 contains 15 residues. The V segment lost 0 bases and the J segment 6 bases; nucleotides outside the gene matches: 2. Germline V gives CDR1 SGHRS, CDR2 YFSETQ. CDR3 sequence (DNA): TGCGCCAGCAGCTTGGAAGGGACAGGGGGCAATGAGCAGTTCTTC. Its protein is CASSLEGTGGNEQFF.

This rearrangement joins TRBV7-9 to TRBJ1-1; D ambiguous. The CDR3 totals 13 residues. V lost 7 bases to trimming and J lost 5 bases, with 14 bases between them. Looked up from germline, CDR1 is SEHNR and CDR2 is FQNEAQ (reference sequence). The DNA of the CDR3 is TGTGCCAGCACCCCACCCGGGTGGACTGAAGCTTTCTTT. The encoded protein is CASTPPGWTEAFF.

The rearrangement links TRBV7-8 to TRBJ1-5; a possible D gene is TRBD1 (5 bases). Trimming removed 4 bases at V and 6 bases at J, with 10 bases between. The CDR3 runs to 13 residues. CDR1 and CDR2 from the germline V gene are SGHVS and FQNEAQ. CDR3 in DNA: TGTGCCAGCAGCTACCAGGGTGGTCAGCCCCAGCATTTT. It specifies CASSYQGGQPQHF.

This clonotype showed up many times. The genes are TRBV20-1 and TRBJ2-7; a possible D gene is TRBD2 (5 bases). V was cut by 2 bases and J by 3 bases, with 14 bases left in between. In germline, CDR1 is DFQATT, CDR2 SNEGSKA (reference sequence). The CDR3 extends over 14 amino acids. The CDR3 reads CSARQVGADYEQYF. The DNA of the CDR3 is TGCAGTGCTAGACAGGTGGGAGCGGACTACGAGCAGTACTTC.

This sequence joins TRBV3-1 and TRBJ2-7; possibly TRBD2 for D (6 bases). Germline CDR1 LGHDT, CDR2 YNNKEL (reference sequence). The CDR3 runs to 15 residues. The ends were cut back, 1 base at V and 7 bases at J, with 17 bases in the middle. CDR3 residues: CASSQVAASYNEQYF. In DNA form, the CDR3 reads TGTGCCAGCAGCCAAGTAGCGGCGTCCTACAATGAGCAGTACTTC.

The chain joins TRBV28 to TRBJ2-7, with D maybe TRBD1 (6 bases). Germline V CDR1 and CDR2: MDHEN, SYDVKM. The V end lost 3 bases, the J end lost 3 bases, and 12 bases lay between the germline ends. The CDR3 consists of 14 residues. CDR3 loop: CASSFQGRSYEQYF. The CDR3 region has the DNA TGTGCCAGCAGTTTTCAGGGGAGAAGCTACGAGCAGTACTTC. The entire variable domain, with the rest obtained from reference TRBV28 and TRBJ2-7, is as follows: DVKVTQSSRYLVKRTGEKVFLECVQDMDHENMFWYRQDPGLGLRLIYFSYDVKMKEKGDIPEGYSVSREKKERFSLILESASTNQTSMYLCASSFQGRSYEQYFGPGTRLTVT.

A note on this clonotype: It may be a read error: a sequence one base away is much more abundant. CDR3 residues: CSAISGSYEQCF. In DNA form, the CDR3 reads TGCAGTGCTATTAGCGGATCCTACGAGCAGTGCTTC. J is TRBJ2-7 and V is TRBV20-1; D might be TRBD2 (6 bases). The CDR3 extends over 12 amino acids. Germline V gene sequence: CDR1 DFQATT, CDR2 SNEGSKA (reference sequence).

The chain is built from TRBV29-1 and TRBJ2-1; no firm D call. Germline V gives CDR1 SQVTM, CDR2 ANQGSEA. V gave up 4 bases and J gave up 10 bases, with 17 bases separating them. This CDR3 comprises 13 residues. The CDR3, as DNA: TGCAGCGTTGTCTACAGCGAGTTTCGGGAGCAGTTCTTC. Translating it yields CSVVYSEFREQFF.